This T cell receptor beta chain was observed in a study of blood T cells in healthy people across ages (dated by TCRdb to the mid-2010s). Broadly, across the study: Template switching captured roughly one uniquely barcoded TCR beta cDNA molecule per two T cells in model experiments. Age-related changes in TCR beta repertoire diversity were measured in the study by deep sequencing normalized with unique cDNA molecular identifiers. Donors were grouped into four age groups: young (average roughly 17 years), middle-aged (roughly 37), aged (62) and long-lived (approximately 81). Two additional independent replicas of 1 million unique cDNA reads from the same blood draw were analyzed for two donors (one aged 18 to 30 and one aged 80 or older). Donors of different ages were randomly distributed across sequencing lanes to avoid experimental bias.

General conclusions and limits of the study: Compared with the aged group, the long-lived group had more naive CD4+ T cells, fewer expanded clones and increased TCR diversity, suggesting age selection. As age increased, observed TCR beta diversity per million T cells dropped in a roughly linear way, and a significant reduction was already evident by age about 40. Estimates of total diversity based on one million sequenced T cells were considered lower bounds and underestimates. Donor CMV infection status was unknown, potentially confounding age-related changes in expanded clonotypes. Conclusive comparison of naive and antigen-experienced compartments was prevented by the profiling of bulk unsorted PBMCs. A strong correlation was found between observed TCR beta diversity and the percentage of naive T cells measured by flow cytometry.

To prepare the library, 5' RACE was applied. Instrument on record: Illumina HiSeq 2500. A second about 7 to 11 cycle PCR used a sample-barcoded 5' primer and a J-beta primer mix. A template-switch 5' adaptor carrying 12 random nucleotides introduced a unique molecular identifier onto each TCR beta cDNA molecule. At least 2.5 million CDR3-containing paired-end reads were obtained from each sample. First-strand cDNA synthesis was performed from all RNA using the Mint cDNA synthesis kit, with priming by a TRBC-specific oligonucleotide. Following uracil-DNA glycosylase treatment, a first 18-cycle PCR with universal primers M1SS and BC2_uni_R was performed on all cDNA. The authors processed their data as follows. For normalization, 1 million high-quality reads, each with a distinct molecular identifier, were randomly selected from each sample. Instead of being binned into consensus sequences, reads that shared molecular identifiers were thrown out. MiTCR, with a Q25 quality threshold and the strictest error-elimination algorithm, was used for CDR3 identification, clonotype clustering and error correction. Lower-bound total TCR beta diversity was estimated with a nonparametric unseen species model using Euler transformation. TCRdb trimmed the raw reads at Q25, called clones with MiXCR and kept productive beta chains. Every distinct CDR3 protein forms one entry, paired with its most common genes and DNA. TCRdb's processing, not the authors', yielded these V and J calls. Across this sample there are 600,000 to 800,000 distinct CDR3 sequences, with roughly 21% seen only once. The ten largest make up 3.5% to 4% of the sample.

In regard to this clonotype: Its antigen is still unknown. Nothing much larger sits one base from this clone, and base qualities are not available.

The approximately 40 donors, aged roughly 6 to 90 years, were systemically healthy Caucasian individuals from Russia. Each donor gave ten milliliters of peripheral blood, collected into EDTA-treated Vacutainer tubes. Ficoll-Paque density-gradient centrifugation was used to isolate PBMCs, with at least 6.5 million obtained per sample. Total RNA, at least 6 micrograms per sample, was extracted from PBMCs with Trizol reagent. For every donor, flow cytometry on a PBMC aliquot measured the percentage of naive CD45RAhigh/CD27high T cells. The germline V gene (reference sequence) specifies MNHNY as CDR1 and SVGAGI as CDR2. The CDR3 sequence holds 16 residues, the cysteine and phenylalanine included. The retained sequence is limited to the CDR3, 48 bases, with the frame set at the first base. V lost 6 bases and J lost 3 bases, and the count of bases not matched to a germline gene is 11.

The sequence derives from a man in his 70s in good health. Sequencing input: blood. The chain joins TRBV6-6 to TRBJ2-7; 10 of the junction bases match TRBD2. The sequenced DNA: TGTGCCAGCAGGCTCTCCTCCCTAGCGGGAGACTACGAGCAGTACTTC. The resulting protein is CASRLSSLAGDYEQYF.